Listed here is a single T cell receptor (beta chain). The antigen is not known. V lost 6 bases to trimming and J lost 3 bases, with 7 bases between them. The CDR3 is 12 residues long. The germline V gene encodes CDR1 MDHEN and CDR2 SYDVKM. This entry belongs to a study of OX40 agonist ivuxolimab in advanced cancers. The table came from immunoSEQ multiplex PCR; TCRdb's copy has only in-frame clones and leaves some out. The sample records 15,000 to 20,000 clones, 70% to 90% being singletons. Notes on the study in general: More expanded clones were found, on average, in CD8+ than in CD4+ T cells.

The source of this sequence is an adult with an advanced solid tumor such as melanoma, head and neck, liver or kidney cancer. Source: CD4+ or CD8+ T cells sorted from blood, taken in a trial of the OX40 agonist ivuxolimab. This sequence joins TRBV28 and TRBJ2-3; D is undetermined. The CDR3 protein is CASSKETDTQYF. The CDR3 nucleotides are TGTGCCAGCAGCAAAGAAACAGATACGCAGTATTTT. Combining the CDR3 with reference TRBV28 and TRBJ2-3 gives the whole variable domain DVKVTQSSRYLVKRTGEKVFLECVQDMDHENMFWYRQDPGLGLRLIYFSYDVKMKEKGDIPEGYSVSREKKERFSLILESASTNQTSMYLCASSKETDTQYFGPGTRLTVL.